The entry below gives a single TCR beta chain sequence along with its context. The data belong to a study of cytomegalovirus exposure and HLA in healthy donors. 60 Vbeta and 13 Jbeta primers were used in PCR. Only in-frame clones appear in the TCRdb table, and some are missing; sequencing was by immunoSEQ multiplex PCR. The table has 180,000 or so clones, about 79% seen once; the top ten hold about 14%. Germline lookup yields CDR1 MDHEN and CDR2 SYDVKM. The CDR3 is 15 amino acids. V dropped 4 bases and J dropped 3 bases, with 14 bases sitting between them. Sequencing was carried out using PBMCs. This sequence joins TRBV28 and TRBJ2-3, with D perhaps TRBD1 (5 bases). This TCR derives from a man aged 50 to 59 in good health and CMV-seropositive. In DNA, the CDR3 is TGTGCCAGCAGTTCCATTCGGACACGGACAGATACGCAGTATTTT. This translates into CASSSIRTRTDTQYF.